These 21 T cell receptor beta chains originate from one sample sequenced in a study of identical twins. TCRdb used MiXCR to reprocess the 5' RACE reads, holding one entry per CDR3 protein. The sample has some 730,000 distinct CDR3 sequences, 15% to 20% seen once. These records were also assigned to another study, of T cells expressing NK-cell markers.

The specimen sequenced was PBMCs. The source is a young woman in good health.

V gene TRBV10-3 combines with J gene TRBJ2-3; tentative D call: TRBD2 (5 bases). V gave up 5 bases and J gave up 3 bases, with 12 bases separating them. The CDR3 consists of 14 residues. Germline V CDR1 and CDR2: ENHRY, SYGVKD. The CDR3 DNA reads TGTGCCATCAGTTTGAGCGGCCGAACAGATACGCAGTATTTT. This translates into CAISLSGRTDTQYF.

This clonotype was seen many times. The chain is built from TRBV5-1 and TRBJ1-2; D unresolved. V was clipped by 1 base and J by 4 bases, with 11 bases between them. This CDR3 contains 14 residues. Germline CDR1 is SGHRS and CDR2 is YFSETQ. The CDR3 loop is CASSLPGIGYGYTF. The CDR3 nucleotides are TGCGCCAGCAGCTTGCCCGGGATTGGCTATGGCTACACCTTC.

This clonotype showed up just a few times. In nucleotides, the CDR3 is TGTGCCAGCAGCGCTGGGGGGGTGTCAGAGACCCAGTACTTC. Translating it yields CASSAGGVSETQYF. V gene TRBV9 combines with J gene TRBJ2-5; the match to TRBD2 covers 7 bases. With V trimmed by 3 bases and J by 4 bases, 6 bases remained unmatched. This CDR3 has 14 amino acids. Germline CDR1 is SGDLS and CDR2 is YYNGEE.

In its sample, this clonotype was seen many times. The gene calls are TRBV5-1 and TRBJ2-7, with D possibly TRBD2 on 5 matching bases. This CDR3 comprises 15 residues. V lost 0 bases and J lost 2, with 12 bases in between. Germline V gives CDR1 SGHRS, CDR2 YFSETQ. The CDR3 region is CASSLGTGFTYEQYF. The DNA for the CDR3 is TGCGCCAGCAGCTTGGGAACGGGGTTCACCTACGAGCAGTACTTC.

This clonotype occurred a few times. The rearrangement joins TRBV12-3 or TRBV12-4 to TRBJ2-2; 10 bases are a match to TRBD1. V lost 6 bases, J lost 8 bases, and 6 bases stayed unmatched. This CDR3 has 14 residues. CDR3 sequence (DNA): TGTGCCAGCAGGGTGACAGGGGGCCGTGGGGAGCTGTTTTTT. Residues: CASRVTGGRGELFF.

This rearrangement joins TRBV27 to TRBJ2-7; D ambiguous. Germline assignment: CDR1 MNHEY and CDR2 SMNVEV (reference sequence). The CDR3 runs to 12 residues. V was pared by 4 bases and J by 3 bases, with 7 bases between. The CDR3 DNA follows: TGTGCCAGCAGTTCGATAGACTACGAGCAGTACTTC. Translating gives CASSSIDYEQYF.

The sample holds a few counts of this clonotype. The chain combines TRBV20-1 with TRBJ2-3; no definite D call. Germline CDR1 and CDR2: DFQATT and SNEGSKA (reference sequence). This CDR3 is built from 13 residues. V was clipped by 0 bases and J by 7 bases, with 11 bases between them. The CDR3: CSARDERPNTQYF. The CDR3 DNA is TGCAGTGCTAGAGACGAACGGCCAAATACGCAGTATTTT.

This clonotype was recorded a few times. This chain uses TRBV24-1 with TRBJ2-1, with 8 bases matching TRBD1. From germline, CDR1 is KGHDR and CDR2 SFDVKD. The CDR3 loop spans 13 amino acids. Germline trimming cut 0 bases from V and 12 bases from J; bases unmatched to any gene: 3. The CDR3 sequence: CATSDLGTGGQFF. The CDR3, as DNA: TGTGCCACCAGTGATTTGGGGACAGGCGGGCAGTTCTTC.

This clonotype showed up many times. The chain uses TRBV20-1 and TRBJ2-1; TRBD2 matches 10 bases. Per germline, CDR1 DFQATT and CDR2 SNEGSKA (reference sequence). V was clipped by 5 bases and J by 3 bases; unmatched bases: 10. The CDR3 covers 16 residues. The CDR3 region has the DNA TGCAGTGCTCCTTTCCTAGCGGGAGAACGCTACAATGAGCAGTTCTTC. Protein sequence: CSAPFLAGERYNEQFF.

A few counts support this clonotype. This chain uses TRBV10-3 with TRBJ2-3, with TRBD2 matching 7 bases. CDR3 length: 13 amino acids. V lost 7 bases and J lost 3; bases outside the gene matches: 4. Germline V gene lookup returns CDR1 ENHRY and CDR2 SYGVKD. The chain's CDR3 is CAITREETDTQYF. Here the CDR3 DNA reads TGTGCCATCACCCGGGAGGAAACAGATACGCAGTATTTT.

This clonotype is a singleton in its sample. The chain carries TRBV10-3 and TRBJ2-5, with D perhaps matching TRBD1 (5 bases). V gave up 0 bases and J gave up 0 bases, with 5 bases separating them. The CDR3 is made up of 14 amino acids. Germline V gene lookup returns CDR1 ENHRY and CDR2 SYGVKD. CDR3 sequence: CAISESTDQETQYF. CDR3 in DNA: TGTGCCATCAGTGAGTCGACAGACCAAGAGACCCAGTACTTC.

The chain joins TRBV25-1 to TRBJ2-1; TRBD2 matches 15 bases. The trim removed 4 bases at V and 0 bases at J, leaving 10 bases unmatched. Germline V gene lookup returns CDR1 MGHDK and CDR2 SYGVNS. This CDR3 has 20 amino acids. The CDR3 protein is CASSAPRGLAGGSSYNEQFF. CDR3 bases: TGTGCCAGCAGTGCCCCCCGGGGACTAGCGGGAGGAAGCTCCTACAATGAGCAGTTCTTC.

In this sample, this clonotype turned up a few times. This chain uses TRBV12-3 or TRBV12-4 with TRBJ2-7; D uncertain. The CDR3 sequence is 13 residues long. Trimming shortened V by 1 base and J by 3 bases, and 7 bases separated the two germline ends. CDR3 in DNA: TGTGCCAGCAGTTTAGGCAATCTCTACGAGCAGTACTTC. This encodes CASSLGNLYEQYF.

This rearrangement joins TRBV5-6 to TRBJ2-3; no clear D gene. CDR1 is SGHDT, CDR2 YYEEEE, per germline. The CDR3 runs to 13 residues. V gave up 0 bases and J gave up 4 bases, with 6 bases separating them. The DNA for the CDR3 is TGTGCCAGCAGCTTGGGGGCCTCAGATACGCAGTATTTT. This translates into CASSLGASDTQYF.

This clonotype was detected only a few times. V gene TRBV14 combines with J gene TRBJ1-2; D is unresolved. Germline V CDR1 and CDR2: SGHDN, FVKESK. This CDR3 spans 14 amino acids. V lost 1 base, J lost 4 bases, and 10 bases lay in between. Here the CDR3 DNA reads TGTGCCAGCAGCCAAGGGTCAGGATCCTATGGCTACACCTTC. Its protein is CASSQGSGSYGYTF. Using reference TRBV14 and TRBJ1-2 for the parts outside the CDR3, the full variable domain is EAGVTQFPSHSVIEKGQTVTLRCDPISGHDNLYWYRRVMGKEIKFLLHFVKESKQDESGMPNNRFLAERTGGTYSTLKVQPAELEDSGVYFCASSQGSGSYGYTFGSGTRLTVV.

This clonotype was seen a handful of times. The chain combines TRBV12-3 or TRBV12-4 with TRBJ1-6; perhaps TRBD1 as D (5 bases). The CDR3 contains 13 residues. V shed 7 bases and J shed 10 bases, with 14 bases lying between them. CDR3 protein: CASIPGGGSPLHF. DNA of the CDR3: TGTGCCAGCATTCCCGGGGGAGGATCACCCCTCCACTTT.

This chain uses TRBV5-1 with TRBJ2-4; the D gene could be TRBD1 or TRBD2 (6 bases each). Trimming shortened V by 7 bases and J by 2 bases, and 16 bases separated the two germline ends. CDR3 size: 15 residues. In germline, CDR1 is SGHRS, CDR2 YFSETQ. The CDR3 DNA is TGCGCCAGCCACGGGGGCCGTCGAACCAAAAACATTCAGTACTTC. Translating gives CASHGGRRTKNIQYF.

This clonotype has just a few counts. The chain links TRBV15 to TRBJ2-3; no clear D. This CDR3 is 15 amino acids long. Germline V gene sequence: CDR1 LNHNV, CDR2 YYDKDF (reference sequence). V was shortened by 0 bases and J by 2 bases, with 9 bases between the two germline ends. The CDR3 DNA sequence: TGTGCCACCAGCAGAGAAGGACCCTCCACAGATACGCAGTATTTT. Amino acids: CATSREGPSTDTQYF.

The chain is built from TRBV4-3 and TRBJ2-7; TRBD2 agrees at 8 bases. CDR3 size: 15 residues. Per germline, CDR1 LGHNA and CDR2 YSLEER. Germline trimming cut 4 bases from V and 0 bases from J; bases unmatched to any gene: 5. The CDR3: CASSPSAGASYEQYF. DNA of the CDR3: TGCGCCAGCAGCCCCTCAGCGGGGGCCTCCTACGAGCAGTACTTC.

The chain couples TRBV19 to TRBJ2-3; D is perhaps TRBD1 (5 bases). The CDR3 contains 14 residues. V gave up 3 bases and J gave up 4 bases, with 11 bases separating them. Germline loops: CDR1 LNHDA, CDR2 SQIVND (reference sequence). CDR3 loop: CASSMARVADTQYF. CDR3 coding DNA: TGTGCCAGTAGTATGGCCAGGGTGGCAGATACGCAGTATTTT. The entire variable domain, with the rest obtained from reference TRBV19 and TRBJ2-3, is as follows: DGGITQSPKYLFRKEGQNVTLSCEQNLNHDAMYWYRQDPGQGLRLIYYSQIVNDFQKGDIAEGYSVSREKKESFPLTVTSAQKNPTAFYLCASSMARVADTQYFGPGTRLTVL.

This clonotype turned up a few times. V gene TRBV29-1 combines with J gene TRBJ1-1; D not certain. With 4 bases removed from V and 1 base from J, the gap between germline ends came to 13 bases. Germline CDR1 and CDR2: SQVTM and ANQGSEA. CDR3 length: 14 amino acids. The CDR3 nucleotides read TGCAGCGTTGGTGACCCATCGCGGAACACTGAAGCTTTCTTT. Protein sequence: CSVGDPSRNTEAFF.